Presented here are 26 T cell receptor beta chains from one specimen sequenced in a study of cytomegalovirus exposure and HLA in healthy donors. PCR employed 60 Vbeta and 13 Jbeta primers. Repertoires were generated with immunoSEQ multiplex PCR, while TCRdb's copy carries only in-frame clones and drops some. The sample carries under 150,000 clones, less than 85% recorded once. The sequencing sample was made of PBMCs. These receptors were taken from a middle-aged man in good health and CMV-seropositive.

The rearrangement joins TRBV5-1 to TRBJ1-4, with D tentatively TRBD1 (6 bases). Trimming stripped 5 bases from V and 8 bases from J, with 19 bases between. This CDR3 has 15 residues. Germline V gene sequence: CDR1 SGHRS, CDR2 YFSETQ. The DNA for the CDR3 is TGCGCCAGCAGACTCCCTGGGGGGGCAGGAGAAAAACTGTTTTTT. Protein product: CASRLPGGAGEKLFF.

The J gene is TRBJ1-1, the V gene TRBV10-2, with 8 bases identical to TRBD1. Germline V gives CDR1 WSHSY, CDR2 SAAADI. J lost 3 bases, V lost 6 bases, and 15 bases had no gene match. This CDR3 is built from 17 residues. CDR3 sequence (DNA): TGCGCCAGCAGGTTTCAGACAGGGGAGGTTAGAGACACTGAAGCTTTCTTT. Encoded protein: CASRFQTGEVRDTEAFF.

The chain has TRBV2 and TRBJ2-7; unclear D gene. Trimming removed 3 bases at V and 1 base at J, with 7 bases between. The CDR3 is 13 residues long. CDR1 and CDR2 (germline): SNHLY, FYNNEI. The CDR3, as DNA: TGTGCCAGCAGTGATTCAGGATCCTACGAGCAGTACTTC. Translated, it gives CASSDSGSYEQYF.

This rearrangement joins TRBV11-2 to TRBJ2-2; D is undetermined. The CDR3 contains 12 residues. Trimming took off 1 base at V and 6 bases at J, with 3 bases between the two ends. Germline values: CDR1 SGHAT, CDR2 FQNNGV. The CDR3 loop reads CASSLGAGELFF. CDR3 nucleotide sequence: TGTGCCAGCAGCTTAGGAGCCGGGGAGCTGTTTTTT.

Regarding this clone: Within the sample, other DNA sequences also encode this same CDR3. V usage is TRBV6-5 and J usage is TRBJ1-1; TRBD1 agrees at 7 bases. This CDR3 is built from 13 residues. The germline gives CDR1 MNHEY, CDR2 SVGAGI. Trimming took 6 bases from V and 4 from J; bases not matched to a gene: 5. CDR3 nucleotides: TGTGCCAGCAGAAGACAGGGAGGCACTGAAGCTTTCTTT. It is translated as CASRRQGGTEAFF.

The chain combines TRBV5-4 with TRBJ1-4; weak D call: TRBD1 (6 bases). Germline V gene data show CDR1 as SGHNT and CDR2 as YYREEE (reference sequence). The CDR3 is 13 amino acids. Between the trimmed V and J ends, which lost 8 bases and 8 bases, there was a span of 16 bases. CDR3 protein: CASSRGLREKLFF. Written as DNA, the CDR3 is TGTGCCAGTAGCAGGGGCCTTAGGGAAAAACTGTTTTTT.

The J gene is TRBJ1-1, the V gene TRBV5-1, with 10 bases lining up with TRBD1. Germline lookup yields CDR1 SGHRS and CDR2 YFSETQ. CDR3 size: 16 residues. Trimming cost V 4 bases and J 0 bases; bases outside gene matches: 6. CDR3 region: CASSSGQGVLNTEAFF. The CDR3, as DNA: TGCGCCAGCAGCAGTGGACAGGGGGTTCTGAACACTGAAGCTTTCTTT.

The count of this clone is one. This chain links TRBV4-3 with TRBJ1-2; D call uncertain. This CDR3 has 12 residues. Trimming removed 5 bases from V and 6 bases from J, with 10 bases in between. Germline CDR1 and CDR2: LGHNA and YSLEER. CDR3 sequence (DNA): TGCGCCAGCAGCAGCCGCGGGGATGGCTACACCTTC. Its protein is CASSSRGDGYTF.

This chain uses TRBV11-2 with TRBJ2-5; TRBD2 matches at 10 bases. Trimming at V came to 1 base and at J to 6 bases, leaving 8 bases not matched to a gene. Germline CDR1 reads SGHAT; CDR2 reads FQNNGV. There are 16 residues in the CDR3. CDR3 loop: CASSLVASGSLKTQYF. CDR3 DNA: TGTGCCAGCAGCTTAGTGGCTAGCGGGAGTCTGAAGACCCAGTACTTC.

V gene TRBV28 combines with J gene TRBJ2-2, with D maybe TRBD2 (5 bases). From germline, CDR1 is MDHEN and CDR2 SYDVKM. V was clipped by 3 bases and J by 8 bases, with 22 bases between them. The CDR3 is 17 residues long. In nucleotides, the CDR3 is TGTGCCAGCAGTTTCGGCTGGGCGGCAGGTCGAGGGGGGGAGCTGTTTTTT. Protein product: CASSFGWAAGRGGELFF.

There are a few counts of this clone. V and J are TRBV7-6 and TRBJ2-5; D call uncertain. Germline assignment: CDR1 SGHVS and CDR2 FNYEAQ. Trimming took off 0 bases at V and 4 bases at J, with 9 bases between the two ends. This CDR3 is built from 14 residues. The CDR3 region is CASSLARRLETQYF. The CDR3 DNA sequence: TGTGCCAGCAGCTTAGCCCGGCGGCTAGAGACCCAGTACTTC. Full variable domain (rest looked up from reference TRBV7-6 and TRBJ2-5): GAGVSQSPRYKVTKRGQDVALRCDPISGHVSLYWYRQALGQGPEFLTYFNYEAQQDKSGLPNDRFSAERPEGSISTLTIQRTEQRDSAMYRCASSLARRLETQYFGPGTRLLVL.

The chain couples TRBV5-6 to TRBJ1-4; D is perhaps TRBD1 (5 bases). The V gene's germline CDR1 is SGHDT and CDR2 YYEEEE. This CDR3 is built from 12 residues. The V end lost 2 bases, the J end lost 7 bases, and 6 bases lay between the germline ends. CDR3 in amino acids: CASSFGGEKLFF. The CDR3, as DNA: TGTGCCAGCAGCTTCGGGGGTGAAAAACTGTTTTTT.

The chain employs TRBV5-1 and TRBJ2-2; D is perhaps TRBD1 (6 bases). Trimming left V 2 bases short and J 3 bases short, with 11 bases between. Looked up from germline, CDR1 is SGHRS and CDR2 is YFSETQ. The CDR3 is 15 residues long. The CDR3: CASSFRDTYTGELFF. CDR3 DNA sequence: TGCGCCAGCAGCTTTAGGGACACCTACACCGGGGAGCTGTTTTTT.

The rearrangement joins TRBV4-1 to TRBJ2-7; 9 bases match TRBD1. The CDR3 is 15 residues long. With V trimmed by 1 base and J by 1 base, 2 bases remained unmatched. Germline lookup yields CDR1 MGHRA and CDR2 YSYEKL. The CDR3 coding sequence is TGCGCCAGCAGCCAAGCCGGGACAGGGTCCTACGAGCAGTACTTC. Amino acids: CASSQAGTGSYEQYF.

This clone was seen only once. This chain uses TRBV5-1 with TRBJ1-1; 10 positions match TRBD1. CDR3 size: 17 residues. Germline trimming cut 4 bases from V and 2 bases from J; bases unmatched to any gene: 11. Germline CDR1 is SGHRS and CDR2 is YFSETQ. The CDR3 here is CASSHGTGDLGNTEAFF. CDR3 in DNA: TGCGCCAGCAGCCACGGGACAGGGGATCTGGGAAACACTGAAGCTTTCTTT.

The chain uses TRBV5-4 and TRBJ2-3; 9 nucleotides align to TRBD1. There are 16 residues in the CDR3. Looked up from germline, CDR1 is SGHNT and CDR2 is YYREEE (reference sequence). Losses at the gene ends were 4 bases for V and 4 bases for J; bases not matched to a gene: 10. For the CDR3, the DNA is TGTGCCAGCAGCATTACGGGACAGGGTAAACCAGATACGCAGTATTTT. Translating it yields CASSITGQGKPDTQYF.

This rearrangement joins TRBV20-1 to TRBJ2-5; D is uncertain. The tail of the sequence fits TRBJ2-7 better, so the J call may be wrong. This CDR3 has 11 amino acids. Germline V gives CDR1 DFQATT, CDR2 SNEGSKA (reference sequence). In nucleotides, the CDR3 is TGCAGTGCTAGAGGAGGTAGCGAGCAGTACTTC. Translating gives CSARGGSEQYF.

The chain uses TRBV7-2 and TRBJ2-1; the match to TRBD2 covers 8 bases. This CDR3 is built from 17 residues. CDR1 SGHTA and CDR2 FQGNSA come from the germline V gene. The V gene end was trimmed by 2 bases and the J gene end by 4 bases; junction bases not matched to a gene: 10. The DNA for the CDR3 is TGTGCCAGCAGCTTAACGGGAGGGGGGGATTTTTACAATGAGCAGTTCTTC. Amino acid sequence: CASSLTGGGDFYNEQFF.

This sequence joins TRBV5-1 and TRBJ2-1; perhaps TRBD1 as D (6 bases). Germline CDR1 is SGHRS and CDR2 is YFSETQ. Trimming cost V 1 base and J 10 bases, with 6 bases left between them. The CDR3 loop spans 11 amino acids. This chain's CDR3 is CASSLRGEQFF. In DNA form, the CDR3 reads TGCGCCAGCAGCTTGAGGGGGGAGCAGTTCTTC.

The rearrangement uses TRBV5-8 and TRBJ1-4; 9 bases match TRBD1. The CDR3 runs 12 residues. V was clipped by 4 bases and J by 16 bases; unmatched bases: 8. Germline-derived CDR1 and CDR2 are SGHTS and YDEGEE. CDR3 DNA: TGTGCCAGCAGCCCTAGGACAGGGGATCCGTTTTTT. Translating it yields CASSPRTGDPFF.

This clone came up once. The CDR3 nucleotides are TGTGCCAGCAGCTTTCCGGGACAGGATTCCTACGAGCAGTACTTC. This gives the protein CASSFPGQDSYEQYF. The rearrangement uses TRBV5-6 and TRBJ2-7, with TRBD1 matching over 8 bases. Germline V gives CDR1 SGHDT, CDR2 YYEEEE. V shed 2 bases and J 1 base; nucleotides not matched to a gene: 5. The CDR3 is 15 amino acids.

In this sample, this clone turned up once. V is TRBV5-1 and J is TRBJ1-1; D gene ambiguous. CDR1 is SGHRS and CDR2 is YFSETQ in the germline V gene. V dropped 1 base and J dropped 7 bases, with 11 bases sitting between them. This CDR3 is 13 amino acids long. Written as DNA, the CDR3 is TGCGCCAGCAGCTTGACGGGTGAGGGTGAAGCTTTCTTT. This sequence encodes CASSLTGEGEAFF.

This sequence joins TRBV19 and TRBJ1-1; 9 bases line up with TRBD1. The CDR3 consists of 18 residues. Trimming at V came to 3 bases and at J to 0 bases, leaving 11 bases not matched to a gene. Germline-derived CDR1 and CDR2 are LNHDA and SQIVND (reference sequence). The CDR3 DNA follows: TGTGCCAGTAGTATGGGTAGCGACAGGGGGATTATGAACACTGAAGCTTTCTTT. Residues: CASSMGSDRGIMNTEAFF.

The CDR3 DNA reads as TGTGCCAGCAGCTTAGAGGCAGGGGTCGACGAGCAGTACTTC. Its translation is CASSLEAGVDEQYF. This chain joins TRBV7-9 and TRBJ2-7, with a weak D call TRBD1 (6 bases). From germline, CDR1 is SEHNR and CDR2 FQNEAQ (reference sequence). The CDR3 has 14 amino acids. Trimming removed 1 base from V and 5 bases from J, with 12 bases in between. The full variable domain, its missing parts supplied by reference TRBV7-9 and TRBJ2-7, is DTGVSQNPRHKITKRGQNVTFRCDPISEHNRLYWYRQTLGQGPEFLTYFQNEAQLEKSRLLSDRFSAERPKGSFSTLEIQRTEQGDSAMYLCASSLEAGVDEQYFGPGTRLTVT.

The chain couples TRBV9 to TRBJ2-2, with a weak D call TRBD1 (8 bases). The germline V and J ends were trimmed by 0 bases and 7 bases, with 16 bases remaining between them. The CDR3 contains 16 residues. CDR1 SGDLS and CDR2 YYNGEE come from the germline V gene. In DNA form, the CDR3 reads TGTGCCAGCAGCGTAGCTACAGGGGGGGGCTTCGGGGAGCTGTTTTTT. Its protein product is CASSVATGGGFGELFF.

This chain connects TRBV6-5 to TRBJ2-3; 7 bases agree with TRBD1. Looked up from germline, CDR1 is MNHEY and CDR2 is SVGAGI. Trimming cost V 6 bases and J 3 bases; bases outside gene matches: 6. The CDR3 contains 14 residues. CDR3 bases: TGTGCCAGCAGACTGACAGGGCTGACAGATACGCAGTATTTT. This encodes CASRLTGLTDTQYF.